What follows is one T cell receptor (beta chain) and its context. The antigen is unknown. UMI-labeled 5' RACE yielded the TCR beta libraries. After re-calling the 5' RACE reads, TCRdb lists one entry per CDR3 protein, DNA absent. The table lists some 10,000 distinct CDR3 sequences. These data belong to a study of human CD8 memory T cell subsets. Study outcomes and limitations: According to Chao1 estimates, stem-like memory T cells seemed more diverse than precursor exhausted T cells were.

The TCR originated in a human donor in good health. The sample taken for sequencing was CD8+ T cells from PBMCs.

The chain's CDR3 is CASSPRSGTGSYEQYF. This chain joins TRBV23-1 and TRBJ2-7; checking the TCRdb D call of TRBD1 is not possible without DNA. TRBV23-1 falls under the ORF class, with uncertain function. CDR3 length: 16 residues.